Listed here are 29 T cell receptor beta chains from one sample, sequenced in a study of preoperative IRX-2 immunotherapy in early breast cancer. Sequenced by immunoSEQ multiplex PCR; TCRdb stores in-frame clones only, minus some. In the table there are approximately 28,000 clones, roughly 80% of which are singletons. The treatment was: preoperative locoregional IRX-2 cytokine immunotherapy. The sequences come from lymph node tissue, collected after IRX-2 immunotherapy. The receptors derive from a human donor with breast cancer.

The chain has TRBV7-1 and TRBJ1-2, with a possible D match to TRBD1 (5 bases). Being an ORF, TRBV7-1 has a function that is uncertain. V gave up 4 bases and J gave up 2 bases, with 11 bases separating them. The CDR3 spans 14 residues. CDR3 loop: CASSLGAGNYGYTF. The CDR3 nucleotides read TGTGCCAGCAGCTTAGGGGCAGGAAACTATGGCTACACCTTC.

This clone was found a few times. The chain is built from TRBV11-3 and TRBJ2-1, with no clear D. Trimming cost V 5 bases and J 0 bases, with 8 bases left between them. This CDR3 is built from 14 residues. The germline CDR1 and CDR2 sequences are SGHNT and YENEEA. The CDR3 loop reads CASSSGSSYNEQFF. CDR3 DNA: TGTGCCAGCAGCAGTGGAAGCTCCTACAATGAGCAGTTCTTC.

The chain has TRBV5-1 and TRBJ1-2; the D is unclear. Per germline, CDR1 SGHRS and CDR2 YFSETQ. The CDR3 runs 15 residues. V lost 0 bases and J lost 8, with 17 bases in between. The CDR3 sequence is CASSLGTTPGRGYTF. In nucleotides, the CDR3 is TGCGCCAGCAGCTTGGGCACGACTCCCGGTCGAGGCTACACCTTC.

V is TRBV5-1 and J is TRBJ1-4; D perhaps matches TRBD1 (6 bases). CDR1 SGHRS and CDR2 YFSETQ come from the germline V gene. The CDR3 totals 15 residues. The V end was cut by 1 base, the J end by 5 bases, with 12 bases between. The CDR3 DNA is TGCGCCAGCAGCTTGTCTGGGGGGCAGAATGAAAAACTGTTTTTT. Translating gives CASSLSGGQNEKLFF.

The chain employs TRBV6-8 and TRBJ2-5, with TRBD2 matching over 11 bases. The CDR3 consists of 15 residues. V shed 5 bases and J 2 bases; nucleotides not matched to a gene: 4. Germline CDR1 and CDR2: MNHGY and SAAAGT. The CDR3 DNA follows: TGTGCCAGCAGTCCCGGGACTAGCGGACAAGAGACCCAGTACTTC. Its translation: CASSPGTSGQETQYF.

This chain links TRBV30 with TRBJ1-2; D is uncertain. The CDR3 covers 11 residues. The germline CDR1 and CDR2 sequences are GTSNPN and SVGIG (reference sequence). Trimming took off 4 bases at V and 8 bases at J, with 11 bases between the two ends. The DNA for the CDR3 is TGTGCCTGGACCTTTGCCTGGGGCTACACCTTC. Amino acids: CAWTFAWGYTF. Filled out from reference TRBV30 and TRBJ1-2, the complete variable domain reads SQTIHQWPATLVQPVGSPLSLECTVEGTSNPNLYWYRQAAGRGLQLLFYSVGIGQISSEVPQNLSASRPQDRQFILSSKKLLLSDSGFYLCAWTFAWGYTFGSGTRLTVV.

The V and J genes are TRBV19 and TRBJ1-2, with 7 nucleotides matching TRBD1. Germline loops: CDR1 LNHDA, CDR2 SQIVND (reference sequence). The CDR3 runs to 13 residues. The V segment lost 5 bases and the J segment 0 bases; nucleotides outside the gene matches: 0. The CDR3 here is CASSGQANYGYTF. CDR3 bases: TGTGCCAGTAGTGGACAGGCTAACTATGGCTACACCTTC.

The gene calls are TRBV6-8 and TRBJ2-3; D not resolved. The CDR3 length is 13 residues. The V gene's germline CDR1 is MNHGY and CDR2 SAAAGT. Trimming pared 6 bases from V and 2 bases from J, leaving 9 bases between. The CDR3 coding sequence is TGTGCCAGCAGCCCCGACCCCACAGATACGCAGTATTTT. The encoded protein is CASSPDPTDTQYF.

The chain employs TRBV12-5 and TRBJ2-7, with 10 positions matching TRBD2. Per the germline V gene, CDR1 is LGHNT and CDR2 is FRNRAP. The CDR3 is made up of 14 amino acids. CDR3 coding DNA: TGTGCCAGCGCTAGGACTAGCGGACCCTACGAGCAGTACTTC. It translates to CASARTSGPYEQYF.

This chain uses TRBV4-1 with TRBJ2-2; D is undetermined. V shed 0 bases and J shed 0 bases, with 11 bases lying between them. CDR3 length equals 17 residues. Germline CDR1 MGHRA, CDR2 YSYEKL. CDR3 region: CASSQDYAFANTGELFF. CDR3 nucleotide sequence: TGCGCCAGCAGCCAAGATTATGCGTTCGCGAACACCGGGGAGCTGTTTTTT.

This rearrangement joins TRBV25-1 to TRBJ2-1; D not certain. The germline gives CDR1 MGHDK, CDR2 SYGVNS. Trimming cost V 4 bases and J 1 base, with 5 bases left between them. CDR3 length: 13 amino acids. The CDR3 reads CASSVYSYNEQFF. The CDR3 region has the DNA TGTGCCAGCAGTGTATATTCCTACAATGAGCAGTTCTTC.

The chain joins TRBV19 to TRBJ1-5; D ambiguous. The CDR3 totals 14 residues. Trimming pared 8 bases from V and 3 bases from J, leaving 14 bases between. The V gene's germline CDR1 is LNHDA and CDR2 SQIVND (reference sequence). The CDR3 loop reads CASDVPGTNQPQHF. CDR3 sequence (DNA): TGTGCCAGTGACGTCCCGGGCACCAATCAGCCCCAGCATTTT.

The chain joins TRBV7-4 to TRBJ1-1, with no clear D. The CDR3 has 13 amino acids. Germline CDR1 SGHVT, CDR2 SQSDAQ. The germline V and J ends were trimmed by 5 bases and 1 base, with 8 bases remaining between them. The CDR3 coding sequence is TGTGCCAGCAGCCTAGACGAGAACACTGAAGCTTTCTTT. This translates into CASSLDENTEAFF. The full variable domain, its missing parts supplied by reference TRBV7-4 and TRBJ1-1, is GAGVSQSPRYKVAKRGRDVALRCDSISGHVTLYWYRQTLGQGSEVLTYSQSDAQRDKSGRPSGRFSAERPERSVSTLKIQRTEQGDSAVYLCASSLDENTEAFFGQGTRLTVV.

The chain combines TRBV22-1 with TRBJ2-3; the D call in the table, TRBD1, was not verified against the DNA. TRBV22-1 is listed as a pseudogene. The CDR3 contains 15 residues. CDR3 in amino acids: CATSDLGQGIDTQYF. DNA of the CDR3: TGTGCCACCAGTGACCTAGGACAGGGAATAGATACGCAGTATTTT.

The rearrangement links TRBV7-1 to TRBJ2-1; TRBD1 agrees at 9 bases. TRBV7-1 is given ORF status, its function remaining uncertain. The CDR3 totals 15 residues. The V and J ends lost 3 bases and 5 bases, in that order; junction bases with no gene match: 5. In DNA, the CDR3 is TGTGCCAGCAGCTCCGGGACAGGGAATAACAATGAGCAGTTCTTC. Protein: CASSSGTGNNNEQFF.

J is TRBJ2-7 and V is TRBV6-8, with 7 bases matching TRBD1. V trimming: 6 bases; J trimming: 2 bases; junction bases outside the gene matches: 4. CDR3 length: 13 amino acids. Per germline, CDR1 MNHGY and CDR2 SAAAGT. DNA of the CDR3: TGTGCCAGCAGGATGGGACAGACCTACGAGCAGTACTTC. Its protein is CASRMGQTYEQYF.

This sequence joins TRBV19 and TRBJ1-1; D unclear. The CDR3 has 13 residues. Trimming cost V 4 bases and J 7 bases, with 13 bases left between them. Germline V CDR1 and CDR2: LNHDA, SQIVND (reference sequence). The CDR3 nucleotides are TGTGCCAGTAGTAGCGGCCCTACGCTTGAAGCTTTCTTT. This translates into CASSSGPTLEAFF.

This chain links TRBV5-1 with TRBJ2-2, with D perhaps assigned TRBD1 or TRBD2 (5 bases each). The CDR3 has 14 residues. V lost 6 bases and J lost 1, with 10 bases in between. Germline V gene data show CDR1 as SGHRS and CDR2 as YFSETQ. The CDR3 loop is CASNRDENTGELFF. The CDR3, as DNA: TGCGCCAGCAACCGGGACGAGAACACCGGGGAGCTGTTTTTT.

The chain carries TRBV6-8 and TRBJ2-5, with 7 bases lining up with TRBD1. After removal of 10 bases from V and 4 bases from J, the junction contained 12 bases not matched to a gene. Germline values: CDR1 MNHGY, CDR2 SAAAGT. This CDR3 spans 14 amino acids. The CDR3 region is CAIREDREGETQYF. The CDR3, as DNA: TGTGCCATCAGGGAAGACAGGGAAGGAGAGACCCAGTACTTC.

This clone was counted a single time. As DNA, the CDR3 is TGTGCCAGCAGCGGGCGAAGCTCCTACGAGCAGTACTTC. As protein: CASSGRSSYEQYF. J is TRBJ2-7 and V is TRBV7-1; no definite D call. TRBV7-1 is noted as an ORF with a role that remains uncertain. V was pared by 5 bases and J by 0 bases, with 8 bases between. The CDR3 runs 13 residues.

Here the CDR3 reads CASSRGTGETQYF. CDR3 DNA: TGTGCCAGCAGCCGAGGGACGGGAGAGACCCAGTACTTC. V is TRBV7-1 and J is TRBJ2-5; D tentatively reads TRBD1 or TRBD2 (5 bases each). TRBV7-1 is classed as an ORF, of uncertain function. This CDR3 has 13 residues. Trimming stripped 5 bases from V and 4 bases from J, with 11 bases between.

The chain carries TRBV6-8 and TRBJ2-7; 11 nucleotides match TRBD2. The CDR3 has 15 amino acids. The J segment lost 3 bases and the V segment lost 5 bases, leaving 6 bases of the junction unmatched. Germline loops: CDR1 MNHGY, CDR2 SAAAGT. CDR3 nucleotides: TGTGCCAGCAGTGGTAGCGGGAGGGCCATCTACGAGCAGTACTTC. Protein product: CASSGSGRAIYEQYF.

The CDR3 spells CASSMDRGTDYGYTF. CDR3 coding DNA: TGCGCCAGCAGCATGGACAGGGGAACTGACTATGGCTACACCTTC. This chain uses TRBV5-1 with TRBJ1-2, with 9 bases aligning to TRBD1. V lost 4 bases to trimming and J lost 3 bases; unmatched junction nucleotides: 7. Germline CDR1 SGHRS, CDR2 YFSETQ. This CDR3 spans 15 amino acids.

The rearrangement links TRBV7-1 to TRBJ1-1, with no clear D. TRBV7-1 belongs to the ORF category, with a function that is uncertain. Trimming cost V 4 bases and J 6 bases, with 15 bases left between them. The CDR3 runs to 14 residues. CDR3 loop: CASSLGSPPPEAFF. The CDR3 nucleotides are TGTGCCAGCAGCTTAGGATCCCCCCCTCCTGAAGCTTTCTTT.

Turning to this clone: The junction departs from germline at one end; a sequencing error may be responsible. This sequence joins TRBV10-2 and TRBJ2-7; 9 nucleotides line up with TRBD1. There are 12 residues in the CDR3. CDR1 and CDR2 from the germline V gene are WSHSY and SAAADI. CDR3 sequence: CASSEGGQGGTF. For the CDR3, the DNA is TGCGCCAGCAGTGAGGGGGGACAGGGAGGTACCTTC.

This clone was recorded once. V is TRBV6-8 and J is TRBJ2-7; TRBD1 matches at 7 bases. J lost 6 bases, V lost 4 bases, and 6 bases had no gene match. The germline V gene encodes CDR1 MNHGY and CDR2 SAAAGT. The CDR3 is 13 residues long. The CDR3 bases are TGTGCCAGCAGTTTTGAACAGGGGCGCGAGCAGTACTTC. Translated, it gives CASSFEQGREQYF.

This clone has a handful of counts. This CDR3 reads CASLPNSGNTIYF. The CDR3 coding sequence is TGTGCCAGCCTCCCTAACTCTGGAAACACCATATATTTT. The chain recombines TRBV18 with TRBJ1-3; D ambiguous. This CDR3 has 13 amino acids. CDR1 is KGHSH, CDR2 LQKENI, per germline. Deletions cut 8 bases from V and 0 bases from J, with 8 bases between.

CDR3 residues: CASRETGASTDTQYF. In DNA, the CDR3 is TGTGCCAGCAGAGAGACAGGAGCTAGCACAGATACGCAGTATTTT. The V call is TRBV18, the J call TRBJ2-3, with TRBD1 as a possible D gene (6 bases). Germline assignment: CDR1 KGHSH and CDR2 LQKENI. The CDR3 sequence is 15 residues long. Trimming shortened V by 8 bases and J by 0 bases, and 15 bases separated the two germline ends.

The chain is built from TRBV6-8 and TRBJ2-7; 9 bases map to TRBD1. Germline CDR1 reads MNHGY; CDR2 reads SAAAGT. The CDR3 spans 16 residues. V lost 1 base and J lost 5; bases outside the gene matches: 9. CDR3 coding DNA: TGTGCCAGCAGTTACTTTAACAGGGGGCGGTGGAACGAGCAGTACTTC. Its translation: CASSYFNRGRWNEQYF.